This T cell receptor (beta chain) appears in the sequencing data of a study of a mutant IDH1 vaccine in newly diagnosed glioma. Study-level background: Commencement of vaccination occurred 4-6 weeks following radiotherapy alone, or concurrently with temozolomide cycles. Sex among treated patients split about 60% male, around 38% female; mean age was approximately 40 years.

Study conclusions and caveats: Pseudoprogression apparently lacked any relation to changes in top peripheral T cell clonotypes. Across multiple MHC alleles, over 90% of patients had vaccine-induced responses.

Profiling relied on immunoSEQ multiplex PCR, and the TCRdb table lists in-frame clones only, not all of them. Of some 120,000 clones listed, over 75% are singletons. Time point: week 11, during vaccination. Vaccine doses each comprised 300 ug of mutant IDH1 20-mer peptide, with topical imiquimod. This CDR3 is built from 19 residues. Germline CDR1 SGHDT, CDR2 YYEEEE. V lost 0 bases to trimming and J lost 2 bases; unmatched junction nucleotides: 12. There are a few counts of this clone. The antigen is unknown. This chain connects TRBV5-6 to TRBJ2-5, with 11 nucleotides matching TRBD2. This clonotype originated in a man aged 40-49 years with glioma. The sequencing used PBMCs, collected from a glioma patient whose treatment included an IDH1 peptide vaccine. The CDR3 sequence is CASSLEVLAGGATQETQYF. DNA for the CDR3: TGTGCCAGCAGCTTGGAAGTCCTAGCGGGGGGAGCGACTCAAGAGACCCAGTACTTC.